This T cell receptor beta chain was found in a study of neoadjuvant nivolumab and ipilimumab in lung cancer. Looking at the study overall: The combination arm added day-1 ipilimumab 1 mg/kg to nivolumab 3 mg/kg on days 1, 15, 29.

Sequencing used immunoSEQ multiplex PCR; TCRdb keeps in-frame clones, though not all of them. The sample yields tens of thousands of clones, about 88% seen once. CDR3 length: 14 residues. V was clipped by 0 bases and J by 2 bases, with 7 bases between them. CDR1 LGHNA and CDR2 YSLEER come from the germline V gene. General study results and limits: Only a single major-pathologic-response sample was available for clonality analysis. From pretherapy to surgery, tumor richness and clonality rose with dual therapy. Compared with tumor-adjacent uninvolved lung, resected tumors showed greater richness and clonality.

Comment on this clone: Its antigen is as yet unknown.

Here the sequenced sample was peripheral blood, taken before neoadjuvant nivolumab, alone or with ipilimumab. The receptor comes from an adult with non-small cell lung cancer. The chain carries TRBV4-3 and TRBJ2-5; D not certain. The CDR3: CASSQDLGQETQYF. The CDR3, as DNA: TGCGCCAGCAGCCAAGATCTGGGGCAAGAGACCCAGTACTTC.